One sample yielded the 16 T cell receptor beta chains listed below, sequenced in a study of shared clonotypes between healthy human individuals. Method: immunoSEQ multiplex PCR; TCRdb's copy keeps in-frame clones and lacks some. The sample includes roughly 2.2 million clones, approximately 93% seen only once; the top ten take about 0.39%. Sequenced input: naive CD4+ T cells from PBMCs. Regarding subset: CD45RA+ positively selected. Receptors originate from a man between 18 and 35 years old in good health. Some clones in this sample may be carry-over from other donors' samples.

V gene TRBV28 combines with J gene TRBJ1-2; D call uncertain. Germline V gene data show CDR1 as MDHEN and CDR2 as SYDVKM. The CDR3 length is 16 residues. V was pared by 4 bases and J by 2 bases, with 17 bases between. The CDR3 spells CASSSGGGLGNYGYTF. The CDR3 DNA reads as TGTGCCAGCAGTTCTGGAGGAGGGCTGGGGAACTATGGCTACACCTTC.

Concerning this clone itself: This sample includes further DNA sequences coding for the same CDR3. This sequence joins TRBV6-5 and TRBJ1-1, with 7 nucleotides matching TRBD1. CDR3 size: 14 residues. The J segment lost 1 base and the V segment lost 5 bases, leaving 4 bases of the junction unmatched. CDR1 is MNHEY and CDR2 is SVGAGI in the germline V gene. Here the CDR3 DNA reads TGTGCCAGCAGTCTCAACAGGGGGAACACTGAAGCTTTCTTT. Residues: CASSLNRGNTEAFF.

The rearrangement joins TRBV20-1 to TRBJ2-5; perhaps TRBD2 as D (7 bases). The CDR3 is 10 amino acids. From germline, CDR1 is DFQATT and CDR2 SNEGSKA (reference sequence). In DNA form, the CDR3 reads TGCAAGGGGGGGAAAGAGACCCAGTACTTC. Translating gives CKGGKETQYF.

The rearrangement uses TRBV5-1 and TRBJ2-3, with a weak D call TRBD2 (6 bases). This CDR3 is 17 amino acids long. The germline gives CDR1 SGHRS, CDR2 YFSETQ. The germline V and J ends were trimmed by 4 bases and 2 bases, with 20 bases remaining between them. CDR3: CASSPALAHRYTDTQYF. The CDR3 DNA follows: TGCGCCAGCAGCCCCGCCCTAGCGCACCGCTACACAGATACGCAGTATTTT.

CDR3 protein: CAWRNPPGNTIYF. In nucleotides, the CDR3 is TGTGCCTGGAGGAATCCCCCTGGAAACACCATATATTTT. The chain employs TRBV30 and TRBJ1-3; D gene uncertain. The germline CDR1 and CDR2 sequences are GTSNPN and SVGIG (reference sequence). The germline V and J ends were trimmed by 3 bases and 2 bases, with 8 bases remaining between them. CDR3 length: 13 residues.

Of note for this clone: The sample carries other DNA sequences with the same CDR3. This chain connects TRBV19 to TRBJ1-5; D unresolved. Germline loops: CDR1 LNHDA, CDR2 SQIVND (reference sequence). The germline V and J ends were trimmed by 5 bases and 2 bases, with 10 bases remaining between them. CDR3 length equals 14 residues. The CDR3 region is CASSRLGGNQPQHF. The DNA for the CDR3 is TGTGCCAGTAGTCGGCTAGGCGGCAATCAGCCCCAGCATTTT.

J is TRBJ1-4 and V is TRBV5-1; D remains ambiguous. The CDR3 extends over 13 amino acids. CDR1 is SGHRS and CDR2 is YFSETQ in the germline V gene. The V and J ends lost 5 bases and 4 bases respectively, with 9 bases between them. CDR3 residues: CASRDTGNEKLFF. The DNA of the CDR3 is TGCGCCAGCAGGGATACGGGTAATGAAAAACTGTTTTTT. The whole variable domain, filled in from reference TRBV5-1 and TRBJ1-4, reads KAGVTQTPRYLIKTRGQQVTLSCSPISGHRSVSWYQQTPGQGLQFLFEYFSETQRNKGNFPGRFSGRQFSNSRSEMNVSTLELGDSALYLCASRDTGNEKLFFGSGTQLSVL.

The count of this clone is one. J is TRBJ2-4 and V is TRBV5-6; the D is unclear. V shed 4 bases and J shed 4 bases, with 9 bases lying between them. The CDR3 sequence is 13 residues long. In germline, CDR1 is SGHDT, CDR2 YYEEEE. CDR3 nucleotides: TGTGCCAGCAGCGCCGCGCTTAAAAACATTCAGTACTTC. Translation gives CASSAALKNIQYF.

V usage is TRBV5-1 and J usage is TRBJ1-3; D unresolved. This CDR3 contains 14 residues. CDR1 is SGHRS, CDR2 YFSETQ, per germline. Trimming took 5 bases from V and 0 from J, leaving 9 bases between them. CDR3: CASRGRPSGNTIYF. DNA for the CDR3: TGCGCCAGCAGAGGGAGACCCTCTGGAAACACCATATATTTT. Filled out from reference TRBV5-1 and TRBJ1-3, the complete variable domain reads KAGVTQTPRYLIKTRGQQVTLSCSPISGHRSVSWYQQTPGQGLQFLFEYFSETQRNKGNFPGRFSGRQFSNSRSEMNVSTLELGDSALYLCASRGRPSGNTIYFGEGSWLTVV.

Concerning this clone itself: Different DNA sequences within this sample yield the same CDR3. CDR3 in amino acids: CASSSPGSSYEQYF. CDR3 DNA sequence: TGTGCCAGCAGTTCGCCAGGGAGCTCCTACGAGCAGTACTTC. The gene calls are TRBV28 and TRBJ2-7; tentatively, D is TRBD1 or TRBD2 (5 bases each). V was pared by 4 bases and J by 0 bases, with 10 bases between. Germline V lookup: CDR1 MDHEN, CDR2 SYDVKM. CDR3 length: 14 residues.

The V call is TRBV9, the J call TRBJ2-2; TRBD1 is a possible D gene (7 bases). The CDR3 has 16 amino acids. V gave up 0 bases and J gave up 5 bases, with 14 bases separating them. Germline V gene data show CDR1 as SGDLS and CDR2 as YYNGEE. CDR3 DNA sequence: TGTGCCAGCAGCGTAGTGGAGGGGGCGCGTACCGGGGAGCTGTTTTTT. This sequence encodes CASSVVEGARTGELFF.

This rearrangement joins TRBV6-5 to TRBJ1-2, with D uncertain. The length of the CDR3 is 15 residues. Looked up from germline, CDR1 is MNHEY and CDR2 is SVGAGI. V was pared by 0 bases and J by 0 bases, with 8 bases between. This CDR3 reads CASSYSMVANYGYTF. The CDR3 DNA follows: TGTGCCAGCAGTTACTCGATGGTAGCTAACTATGGCTACACCTTC.

This clone was detected once. This chain links TRBV11-1 with TRBJ2-2; D unresolved. Per the germline V gene, CDR1 is SGHAT and CDR2 is FQDESV (reference sequence). V lost 1 base to trimming and J lost 7 bases, with 7 bases between them. This CDR3 is built from 13 residues. The CDR3 nucleotides are TGTGCCAGCAGCTTAGTGTTTGTCGGGGAGCTGTTTTTT. Protein sequence: CASSLVFVGELFF.

The chain joins TRBV6-1 to TRBJ2-5; D may be TRBD2 (5 bases). The CDR3 consists of 14 residues. Germline CDR1 MNHNS, CDR2 SASEGT. With 6 bases removed from V and 0 bases from J, the gap between germline ends came to 11 bases. CDR3 sequence reads: CASSWLANQETQYF. The CDR3 bases are TGTGCCAGCAGCTGGCTAGCAAACCAAGAGACCCAGTACTTC.

J is TRBJ1-2 and V is TRBV19; the D is unclear. V lost 6 bases and J lost 2, with 10 bases in between. The CDR3 consists of 13 residues. CDR1 and CDR2 (germline): LNHDA, SQIVND (reference sequence). This chain's CDR3 is CASSQTVNYGYTF. As DNA, the CDR3 is TGTGCCAGTAGCCAGACGGTAAACTATGGCTACACCTTC.

This chain connects TRBV29-1 to TRBJ2-7; 7 positions agree with TRBD2. CDR3 length: 13 residues. Germline loops: CDR1 SQVTM, CDR2 ANQGSEA. The V segment lost 7 bases and the J segment 3 bases; nucleotides outside the gene matches: 9. The CDR3 sequence: CSAQVGGIYEQYF. CDR3 nucleotides: TGCAGCGCTCAAGTGGGGGGGATCTACGAGCAGTACTTC.